A selection of T cell receptor beta chains follows, all from one sample in a study of T cell responses to AZD1222 COVID-19 vaccine. Sequencing was performed with immunoSEQ multiplex PCR; in TCRdb, only in-frame clones are kept and a portion is missing. This sample has 100,000 to 120,000 clones, with around 92% found just once. This specimen was peripheral blood, taken on day 0 of AZD1222 vaccination. The receptors stem from an adult in good health. Each CDR3 is given with its conserved first and last residue. The D gene is left open where the match is weak. Clone size is not always given. Where it is, it says once, few, many or a class for expanded clones.

v_gene: TRBV5-1
abundance: NA
j_gene: TRBJ2-3
d_gene: NA
CDR3nt: TGCGCCAGCAGCTTTTCGGTGCGGGACACAGATACGCAGTATTTT
CDR3aa: CASSFSVRDTDTQYF

v_gene: TRBV3-1/TRBV3-2
abundance: NA
j_gene: TRBJ1-2
d_gene: NA
CDR3nt: TGTGCCAGCAGCCAAGATCCATACAGTTTAGCCTATGGCTACACCTTC
CDR3aa: CASSQDPYSLAYGYTF

v_gene: TRBV6-5
abundance: NA
j_gene: TRBJ2-7
d_gene: TRBD1
CDR3nt: TGTGCCAGCAGTAGACAGGGGCTGAGGGAGCAGTACTTC
CDR3aa: CASSRQGLREQYF

v_gene: TRBV7-9
abundance: NA
j_gene: TRBJ2-2
d_gene: TRBD2
CDR3nt: TGTGCCAGCAGCCAAAGTAGCGGGGGGAACACCGGGGAGCTGTTTTTT
CDR3aa: CASSQSSGGNTGELFF

v_gene: TRBV15
abundance: NA
j_gene: TRBJ2-7
d_gene: TRBD1
CDR3nt: TGTGCCACCAGCAGAGAGACAGGGTCCTACGAGCAGTACTTC
CDR3aa: CATSRETGSYEQYF

v_gene: TRBV27
abundance: NA
j_gene: TRBJ1-1
d_gene: TRBD1
CDR3nt: TGTGCCAGCAGTTCCGACAGGGGTCGGACTGAAGCTTTCTTT
CDR3aa: CASSSDRGRTEAFF

v_gene: TRBV3-1/TRBV3-2
abundance: NA
j_gene: TRBJ1-6
d_gene: NA
CDR3nt: TGTGCCAGCAGCCAGGGGGCGCCTTCACCCCTCCACTTT
CDR3aa: CASSQGAPSPLHF

v_gene: TRBV9
abundance: NA
j_gene: TRBJ1-6
d_gene: TRBD1
CDR3nt: TGTGCCAGCAGCGTAACCGGGACAGGCGGTTCACCCCTCCACTTT
CDR3aa: CASSVTGTGGSPLHF

v_gene: TRBV11-2
abundance: NA
j_gene: TRBJ2-7
d_gene: TRBD1
CDR3nt: TGTGCCAGCCTGGGGACAGGGGGCCCTTACGAGCAGTACTTC
CDR3aa: CASLGTGGPYEQYF

v_gene: TRBV14
abundance: NA
j_gene: TRBJ2-2
d_gene: TRBD2
CDR3nt: TGTGCCAGCAGCCTTAAGCGGGGGGGGAACACCGGGGAGCTGTTTTTT
CDR3aa: CASSLKRGGNTGELFF

v_gene: TRBV11-2
abundance: once
j_gene: TRBJ1-4
d_gene: NA
CDR3nt: TGTGCCAGCAGCCATTGGTATGAAAAACTGTTTTTT
CDR3aa: CASSHWYEKLFF

v_gene: TRBV27
abundance: NA
j_gene: TRBJ2-1
d_gene: NA
CDR3nt: TGTGCCAGCAGTTCCCACTTCTCCCTAGACCACAATGAGCAGTTCTTC
CDR3aa: CASSSHFSLDHNEQFF

v_gene: TRBV5-1
abundance: NA
j_gene: TRBJ2-7
d_gene: TRBD1
CDR3nt: TGCGCCAGCAGCTTGGGACAGGGGGGATACGAGCAGTACTTC
CDR3aa: CASSLGQGGYEQYF

v_gene: TRBV19
abundance: NA
j_gene: TRBJ1-1
d_gene: NA
CDR3nt: TGTGCCAGTAGTATTGAGGGCCGGAACACTGAAGCTTTCTTT
CDR3aa: CASSIEGRNTEAFF

v_gene: TRBV29-1
abundance: NA
j_gene: TRBJ1-2
d_gene: NA
CDR3nt: TGCAGCGCCCTATATCTTAAAGGGGGGAGCGGCGGCTACACCTTC
CDR3aa: CSALYLKGGSGGYTF

v_gene: TRBV9
abundance: NA
j_gene: TRBJ1-5
d_gene: TRBD1
CDR3nt: TGTGCCAGCAGCCCGGGGACAGGGCTTAATCAGCCCCAGCATTTT
CDR3aa: CASSPGTGLNQPQHF

v_gene: TRBV6-4
abundance: NA
j_gene: TRBJ1-2
d_gene: NA
CDR3nt: TGTGCCAGCAGTGACTCTGCCAGGGCCGCCTACTATGGCTACACCTTC
CDR3aa: CASSDSARAAYYGYTF

v_gene: TRBV4-1
abundance: NA
j_gene: TRBJ2-5
d_gene: NA
CDR3nt: TGCGCCAGCAGCCAAGGGGCCGCGGGGGAGACCCAGTACTTC
CDR3aa: CASSQGAAGETQYF

v_gene: TRBV14
abundance: NA
j_gene: TRBJ1-2
d_gene: NA
CDR3nt: TGTGCCAGCAGCCAAGAGGCAGGGGCCCCCTCTGGCTATGGCTACACCTTC
CDR3aa: CASSQEAGAPSGYGYTF

v_gene: TRBV27
abundance: NA
j_gene: TRBJ2-5
d_gene: NA
CDR3nt: TGTGCCAGCAGAACAGGGTATCGGGAGACCCAGTACTTC
CDR3aa: CASRTGYRETQYF

v_gene: TRBV21-1
abundance: NA
j_gene: TRBJ2-3
d_gene: NA
CDR3nt: TGTGCCAGCAGCAAAGGAATCACAGATACGCAGTATTTT
CDR3aa: CASSKGITDTQYF

v_gene: TRBV24-1
abundance: once
j_gene: TRBJ1-1
d_gene: TRBD1
CDR3nt: TGTGCCACCAGTGATTCCCGGACAGGGACCTTGGGCACTGAAGCTTTCTTT
CDR3aa: CATSDSRTGTLGTEAFF